Below are 17 T cell receptor beta chains sequenced from a single sample in a study of blood T cell repertoires in COVID-19. The data were produced by immunoSEQ multiplex PCR, yet TCRdb's version contains in-frame clones alone and is incomplete. The sample records 400,000 to 500,000 clones, about 88% being singletons. Sequencing was performed on PBMCs or T cells enriched from blood (not recorded which). These receptor sequences come from a woman aged 18-29 years who had been exposed to COVID-19.

The chain joins TRBV6-1 to TRBJ1-3; no definite D call. This CDR3 is 16 amino acids long. Trimming shortened V by 0 bases and J by 0 bases, and 9 bases separated the two germline ends. The germline V gene has CDR1 MNHNS and CDR2 SASEGT. The CDR3 region is CASSEAAQPSGNTIYF. As DNA, the CDR3 is TGTGCCAGCAGTGAAGCTGCACAGCCCTCTGGAAACACCATATATTTT.

This clone was recorded only once. This chain connects TRBV15 to TRBJ1-5; TRBD1 might be the D (6 bases). V lost 3 bases, J lost 7 bases, and 13 bases lay in between. The germline gives CDR1 LNHNV, CDR2 YYDKDF (reference sequence). The CDR3 loop spans 14 amino acids. CDR3 sequence: CATSRAGEGQPQHF. The CDR3 nucleotides are TGTGCCACCAGCAGGGCAGGGGAAGGACAGCCCCAGCATTTT.

The rearrangement uses TRBV5-1 and TRBJ2-1, with 16 bases that match TRBD2. V lost 4 bases, J lost 8 bases, and 12 bases stayed unmatched. This CDR3 has 18 residues. CDR1 and CDR2 from the germline V gene are SGHRS and YFSETQ. CDR3 coding DNA: TGCGCCAGCAGCCCGGGACTAGCGGGAGGGCCTTCGAGGGATGAGCAGTTCTTC. Translating it yields CASSPGLAGGPSRDEQFF.

The chain joins TRBV6-5 to TRBJ2-7; 7 bases match TRBD1. Germline CDR1 MNHEY, CDR2 SVGAGI. Losses at the gene ends were 6 bases for V and 1 base for J; bases not matched to a gene: 6. The CDR3 contains 14 residues. CDR3 nucleotides: TGTGCCAGCAGATGGGACAGACAATCCTACGAGCAGTACTTC. This translates into CASRWDRQSYEQYF.

A single count supports this clone. The chain recombines TRBV6-5 with TRBJ2-7; D is unresolved. Germline CDR1 MNHEY, CDR2 SVGAGI. The CDR3 has 11 amino acids. Deletions cut 2 bases from V and 4 bases from J, with 3 bases between. The CDR3 is CASSYAYEQYF. CDR3 sequence (DNA): TGTGCCAGCAGTTACGCGTACGAGCAGTACTTC.

On this clone: This sample also contains other DNA sequences that code for the same CDR3. This rearrangement joins TRBV9 to TRBJ2-3; possibly TRBD2 for D (6 bases). The germline V and J ends were trimmed by 0 bases and 1 base, with 9 bases remaining between them. CDR1 is SGDLS and CDR2 is YYNGEE in the germline V gene. The CDR3 loop spans 15 amino acids. CDR3 protein: CASSVGLARTDTQYF. As DNA, the CDR3 is TGTGCCAGCAGCGTAGGTCTAGCGCGCACAGATACGCAGTATTTT.

The V call is TRBV27, the J call TRBJ1-1; 7 bases fit TRBD1. J gave up 7 bases and V 10 bases, and 9 bases lay outside the gene matches. The CDR3 extends over 12 amino acids. The germline CDR1 and CDR2 sequences are MNHEY and SMNVEV (reference sequence). The CDR3 DNA sequence: TGTGCCATCGAGACAGGGTCCGGTGAAGCTTTCTTT. Translating it yields CAIETGSGEAFF.

This chain uses TRBV2 with TRBJ2-1; D might be TRBD1 (5 bases). Between the trimmed V and J ends, which lost 7 bases and 9 bases, there was a span of 16 bases. This CDR3 region has 13 residues. CDR1 and CDR2 (germline): SNHLY, FYNNEI. The CDR3: CASNPSGYIEQFF. The CDR3 DNA follows: TGTGCCAGCAACCCGTCAGGGTATATTGAGCAGTTCTTC.

This clone was seen a single time. The V and J genes are TRBV15 and TRBJ1-2; D gene uncertain. Germline V gene data show CDR1 as LNHNV and CDR2 as YYDKDF (reference sequence). CDR3 length: 12 residues. Trimming stripped 0 bases from V and 4 bases from J, with 3 bases between. CDR3 in amino acids: CATSRDRYGYTF. The CDR3 region has the DNA TGTGCCACCAGCAGAGATCGCTATGGCTACACCTTC.

The V and J genes are TRBV4-3 and TRBJ1-2, with 7 nucleotides matching TRBD1. The CDR3 runs to 16 residues. CDR1 is LGHNA, CDR2 YSLEER, per germline. J lost 4 bases, V lost 4 bases, and 12 bases had no gene match. The CDR3 loop reads CASSRGQATMLYGYTF. The CDR3 coding sequence is TGCGCCAGCAGCCGTGGACAGGCCACCATGCTCTATGGCTACACCTTC.

This clone was picked up one time. V and J are TRBV28 and TRBJ1-5, with D perhaps matching TRBD1 (6 bases). CDR1 is MDHEN, CDR2 SYDVKM, per germline. The germline V and J ends were trimmed by 6 bases and 2 bases, with 11 bases remaining between them. The CDR3 covers 14 residues. CDR3 coding DNA: TGTGCCAGCAGACCCCACAGGGGCAATCAGCCCCAGCATTTT. Translated: CASRPHRGNQPQHF.

This chain joins TRBV6-5 and TRBJ2-7, with 8 bases fitting TRBD1. The germline V gene encodes CDR1 MNHEY and CDR2 SVGAGI. CDR3 length equals 12 residues. The junction had 5 bases not matched to a gene; V was cut back by 8 bases and J by 5 bases. The CDR3 sequence is CASLRGPNEQYF. The CDR3 DNA reads as TGTGCCAGCCTCAGGGGGCCCAACGAGCAGTACTTC.

This clone has only one observation. The chain's CDR3 is CASSLGLSGANVLTF. The DNA for the CDR3 is TGTGCCAGCAGCTTAGGTCTCTCTGGGGCCAACGTCCTGACTTTC. This rearrangement joins TRBV7-9 to TRBJ2-6; D unclear. CDR1 and CDR2 from the germline V gene are SEHNR and FQNEAQ (reference sequence). V lost 1 base, J lost 0 bases, and 4 bases lay in between. The CDR3 has 15 residues.

This chain uses TRBV28 with TRBJ2-1, with 7 bases identical to TRBD1. This CDR3 is built from 14 residues. The trim removed 8 bases at V and 6 bases at J, leaving 10 bases unmatched. The germline gives CDR1 MDHEN, CDR2 SYDVKM. The CDR3 bases are TGTGCCAGCGCCGGGCAGGGGGTTTCCAATGAGCAGTTCTTC. As protein: CASAGQGVSNEQFF.

The chain carries TRBV28 and TRBJ2-1, with D perhaps matching TRBD1 (6 bases). Trimming pared 6 bases from V and 0 bases from J, leaving 12 bases between. CDR3 length: 15 amino acids. Germline V gene sequence: CDR1 MDHEN, CDR2 SYDVKM. The CDR3 reads CASSQGRSSYNEQFF. The CDR3 bases are TGTGCCAGCAGCCAGGGGAGAAGCTCCTACAATGAGCAGTTCTTC.

The chain has TRBV5-1 and TRBJ2-5, with 7 bases that match TRBD1. CDR1 is SGHRS, CDR2 YFSETQ, per germline. V gave up 4 bases and J gave up 2 bases; unmatched junction bases: 8. CDR3 length equals 15 residues. CDR3 region: CASSRTPGQQETQYF. The DNA for the CDR3 is TGCGCCAGCAGCCGTACGCCGGGACAGCAAGAGACCCAGTACTTC.

This clone was observed a handful of times. The V and J genes are TRBV18 and TRBJ1-1; D not resolved. The CDR3 extends over 15 amino acids. Trimming cost V 0 bases and J 4 bases, with 12 bases left between them. CDR1 and CDR2 from the germline V gene are KGHSH and LQKENI. The CDR3 DNA is TGTGCCAGCTCACCACCAAGTCGGGTTGGCACTGAAGCTTTCTTT. Translated, it gives CASSPPSRVGTEAFF.